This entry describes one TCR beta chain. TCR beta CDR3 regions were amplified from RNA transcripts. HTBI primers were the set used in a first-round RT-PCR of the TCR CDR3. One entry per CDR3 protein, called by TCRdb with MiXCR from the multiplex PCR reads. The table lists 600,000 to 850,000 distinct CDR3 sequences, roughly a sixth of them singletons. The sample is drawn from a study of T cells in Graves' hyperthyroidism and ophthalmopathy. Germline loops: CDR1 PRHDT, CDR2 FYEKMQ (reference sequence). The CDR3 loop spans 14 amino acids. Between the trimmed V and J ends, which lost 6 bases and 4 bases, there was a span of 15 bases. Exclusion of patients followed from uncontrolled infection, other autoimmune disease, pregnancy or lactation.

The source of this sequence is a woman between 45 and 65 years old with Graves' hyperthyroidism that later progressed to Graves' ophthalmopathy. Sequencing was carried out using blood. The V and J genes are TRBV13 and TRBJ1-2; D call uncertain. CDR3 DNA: TGTGCCAGCAGTCTACACGGTTTCTTCTATGGCTACACCTTC. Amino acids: CASSLHGFFYGYTF.